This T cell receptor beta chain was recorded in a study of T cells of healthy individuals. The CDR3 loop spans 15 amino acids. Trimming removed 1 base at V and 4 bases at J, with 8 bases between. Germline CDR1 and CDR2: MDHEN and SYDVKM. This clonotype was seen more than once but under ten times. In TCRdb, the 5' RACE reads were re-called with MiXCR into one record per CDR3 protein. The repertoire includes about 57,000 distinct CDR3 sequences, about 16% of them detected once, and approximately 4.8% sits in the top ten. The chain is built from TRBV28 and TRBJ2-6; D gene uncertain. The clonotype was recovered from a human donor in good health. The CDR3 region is CASSLFLGGANVLTF. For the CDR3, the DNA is TGTGCCAGCAGTTTATTTTTAGGCGGGGCCAACGTCCTGACTTTC.